This TCR beta chain was sequenced for a study of shared clonotypes between healthy human individuals. Study information: Per donor, three plates held CD4 naive cells, three held CD4 memory, two held CD8 naive and one held CD8 memory.

Findings and limits, study-wide: Rarefaction indicated that sorted-subset sequencing remained incomplete although depth was large.

Germline CDR1 reads SGHRS; CDR2 reads YFSETQ. This CDR3 region has 17 residues. V lost 4 bases, J lost 2 bases, and 12 bases stayed unmatched. As regards this clone: Its specificity is unknown.

Researchers divided each subset's genomic DNA evenly across several immunoSEQ plates. The data were produced by immunoSEQ multiplex PCR, yet TCRdb's version contains in-frame clones alone and is incomplete. The table records about 690,000 clones, less than 95% of them present only once. Donors included only healthy HIV-negative adults lacking recent acute infections or vaccinations. This receptor was taken from a man aged 18 to 35 in good health. Some clones in this sample may be carry-over from other donors' samples. The V gene is TRBV5-1, the J gene TRBJ1-1; 9 bases are a match to TRBD1. The sequenced sample was memory CD8+ T cells from PBMCs. Specified subset: CD45RO+ cells pooled with CCR7-negative TemRA cells. In nucleotides, the CDR3 is TGCGCCAGCAGCCTGGGAAGGGACAGGGTCGACAACACTGAAGCTTTCTTT. Encoded protein: CASSLGRDRVDNTEAFF.